These 27 T cell receptor beta chains came from one sample sequenced in a study of cytomegalovirus exposure and HLA in healthy donors. Use of 60 Vbeta and 13 Jbeta primers characterized the PCR. Method: immunoSEQ multiplex PCR; TCRdb's copy keeps in-frame clones and lacks some. The table includes fewer than 100,000 clones, 65% to 80% detected once. The sample was PBMCs. All receptors come from a man aged 35 to 55 in good health and CMV-seropositive.

V and J are TRBV9 and TRBJ1-2, with D possibly TRBD1 on 5 matching bases. Trimming removed 0 bases from V and 4 bases from J, with 13 bases in between. CDR1 and CDR2 (germline): SGDLS, YYNGEE. The CDR3 extends over 15 amino acids. CDR3 sequence: CASSVGTQQAYGYTF. The CDR3 nucleotides read TGTGCCAGCAGCGTAGGAACCCAACAGGCCTATGGCTACACCTTC.

This sequence joins TRBV18 and TRBJ2-7; tentative D call: TRBD1 (5 bases). This CDR3 has 14 amino acids. Trimming pared 3 bases from V and 3 bases from J, leaving 12 bases between. Germline values: CDR1 KGHSH, CDR2 LQKENI. The CDR3 loop is CASSPLPGHYEQYF. In nucleotides, the CDR3 is TGTGCCAGCTCACCCCTCCCAGGGCACTACGAGCAGTACTTC.

The CDR3 DNA is TGTGCCGGAAGGACTAGCGGGAGTAATGAGCAGTTCTTC. The encoded protein is CAGRTSGSNEQFF. The chain combines TRBV19 with TRBJ2-1; 13 bases agree with TRBD2. Per germline, CDR1 LNHDA and CDR2 SQIVND (reference sequence). The CDR3 contains 13 residues. Unmatched junction bases numbered 5, after V lost 11 bases and J lost 7 bases.

V and J are TRBV6-6 and TRBJ2-3, with 7 bases aligning to TRBD2. The CDR3 loop spans 15 amino acids. Losses at the gene ends were 2 bases for V and 4 bases for J; bases not matched to a gene: 6. Germline assignment: CDR1 MNHNY and CDR2 SVGAGI (reference sequence). CDR3 amino acids: CASSYGSGEADTQYF. DNA for the CDR3: TGTGCCAGCAGTTACGGGAGCGGGGAGGCAGATACGCAGTATTTT.

The rearrangement joins TRBV7-2 to TRBJ2-5, with TRBD2 as a possible D gene (5 bases). This CDR3 is built from 14 residues. The V gene's germline CDR1 is SGHTA and CDR2 FQGNSA. V lost 1 base and J 1 base, leaving 7 bases between the germline ends. CDR3 sequence: CASSLGGFQETQYF. DNA of the CDR3: TGTGCCAGCAGCTTAGGAGGGTTCCAAGAGACCCAGTACTTC.

The chain employs TRBV7-2 and TRBJ2-7; TRBD2 aligns across 7 bases. Losses at the gene ends were 1 base for V and 3 bases for J; bases not matched to a gene: 3. Germline V gene data show CDR1 as SGHTA and CDR2 as FQGNSA. The CDR3 loop spans 14 amino acids. CDR3: CASSLGREFYEQYF. DNA for the CDR3: TGTGCCAGCAGCTTAGGGCGGGAGTTCTACGAGCAGTACTTC.

The chain combines TRBV29-1 with TRBJ2-4; D is uncertain. Germline V gives CDR1 SQVTM, CDR2 ANQGSEA. The CDR3 totals 13 residues. V shed 3 bases and J shed 0 bases, with 6 bases lying between them. Written as DNA, the CDR3 is TGCAGCGTTGAGCTAGTAGCCAAAAACATTCAGTACTTC. Translated: CSVELVAKNIQYF.

The rearrangement links TRBV5-1 to TRBJ1-1, with unresolved D. Germline V gene data show CDR1 as SGHRS and CDR2 as YFSETQ. The length of the CDR3 is 14 residues. V gave up 7 bases and J gave up 2 bases, with 15 bases separating them. CDR3 DNA sequence: TGCGCCAGCTGTCCGGACGGGATTAACACTGAAGCTTTCTTT. Its translation is CASCPDGINTEAFF.

The chain combines TRBV7-9 with TRBJ1-6, with TRBD1 identical over 9 bases. Unmatched junction bases numbered 3, after V lost 5 bases and J lost 4 bases. The CDR3 has 15 amino acids. Germline-derived CDR1 and CDR2 are SEHNR and FQNEAQ (reference sequence). CDR3 DNA: TGTGCCAGCAGCCCCGACAGGGGGTATAATTCACCCCTCCACTTT. Its translation is CASSPDRGYNSPLHF.

The chain links TRBV7-3 to TRBJ2-1; no clear D gene. CDR3 length: 12 amino acids. Trimming took off 6 bases at V and 7 bases at J, with 10 bases between the two ends. Germline V CDR1 and CDR2: SGHTA, FQGTGA. The CDR3: CASRTERNEQFF. CDR3 bases: TGTGCCAGCAGGACTGAACGGAATGAGCAGTTCTTC.

This chain uses TRBV15 with TRBJ2-2; D is unclear. This CDR3 is 14 amino acids long. CDR1 is LNHNV and CDR2 is YYDKDF in the germline V gene (reference sequence). The V and J ends lost 4 bases and 0 bases respectively, with 6 bases between them. This CDR3 is CATSIDTNTGELFF. CDR3 DNA sequence: TGTGCCACCAGCATAGACACGAACACCGGGGAGCTGTTTTTT.

The J gene is TRBJ1-1, the V gene TRBV18, with D possibly TRBD1 on 6 matching bases. This CDR3 region has 14 residues. From germline, CDR1 is KGHSH and CDR2 LQKENI. The V end lost 3 bases, the J end lost 3 bases, and 11 bases lay between the germline ends. CDR3 in amino acids: CASSPVPGDTEAFF. The CDR3 region has the DNA TGTGCCAGCTCACCCGTCCCAGGGGACACTGAAGCTTTCTTT.

The chain links TRBV10-1 to TRBJ2-1, with D possibly TRBD1 on 6 matching bases. V lost 8 bases and J 6 bases, leaving 23 bases between the germline ends. Germline V gene sequence: CDR1 WNHNN, CDR2 SYGVQD (reference sequence). This CDR3 has 16 residues. DNA of the CDR3: TGCGCCAGCTCGGAAACCGGGACAAAAGGGGCCAATGAGCAGTTCTTC. It yields the protein CASSETGTKGANEQFF.

V is TRBV2 and J is TRBJ2-5; 8 bases map to TRBD1. The CDR3 loop spans 14 amino acids. Germline CDR1 SNHLY, CDR2 FYNNEI. The V and J ends lost 8 bases and 5 bases, in that order; junction bases with no gene match: 10. The CDR3 sequence is CASCRQGAQETQYF. CDR3 in DNA: TGTGCCAGCTGTAGGCAGGGGGCACAGGAGACCCAGTACTTC.

This clone has a handful of counts. CDR3 sequence reads: CASSDGSGAGANVLTF. CDR3 sequence (DNA): TGCGCCAGCAGTGATGGATCAGGGGCTGGGGCCAACGTCCTGACTTTC. This chain uses TRBV10-1 with TRBJ2-6; a possible D gene is TRBD1 (6 bases). Germline V gene sequence: CDR1 WNHNN, CDR2 SYGVQD (reference sequence). Trimming stripped 3 bases from V and 2 bases from J, with 11 bases between. There are 16 residues in the CDR3.

V usage is TRBV29-1 and J usage is TRBJ1-4; D remains unclear. The CDR3 runs 12 residues. V was clipped by 5 bases and J by 8 bases, with 12 bases between them. The germline gives CDR1 SQVTM, CDR2 ANQGSEA. CDR3 loop: CSVLDLREKLFF. CDR3 nucleotides: TGCAGCGTTCTGGATTTGAGGGAAAAACTGTTTTTT. Based on the CDR3 plus reference TRBV29-1 and TRBJ1-4, the full variable domain is SAVISQKPSRDICQRGTSLTIQCQVDSQVTMMFWYRQQPGQSLTLIATANQGSEATYESGFVIDKFPISRPNLTFSTLTVSNMSPEDSSIYLCSVLDLREKLFFGSGTQLSVL.

The chain links TRBV15 to TRBJ1-1; perhaps TRBD1 as D (5 bases). The germline V gene encodes CDR1 LNHNV and CDR2 YYDKDF (reference sequence). The CDR3 runs to 14 residues. Trimming shortened V by 3 bases and J by 2 bases, and 10 bases separated the two germline ends. The CDR3 region is CATSSQTGNTEAFF. The DNA for the CDR3 is TGTGCCACCAGCAGTCAAACAGGAAACACTGAAGCTTTCTTT.

The chain has TRBV7-8 and TRBJ2-5, with 10 bases fitting TRBD2. CDR1 is SGHVS and CDR2 is FQNEAQ in the germline V gene. The V and J ends lost 1 base and 6 bases, in that order; junction bases with no gene match: 11. CDR3 length equals 17 residues. The CDR3 sequence: CASSLGFSGGAFQTQYF. The CDR3 DNA reads TGTGCCAGCAGCTTAGGCTTCAGCGGGGGGGCGTTTCAGACCCAGTACTTC.

This clone was recorded once. At one end the junction does not follow the germline gene, possibly because of a read error. The V and J genes are TRBV7-7 and TRBJ1-3, with D possibly TRBD1 on 6 matching bases. The CDR3 sequence is 13 residues long. From germline, CDR1 is SSHAT and CDR2 FNYEAQ (reference sequence). CDR3 in amino acids: CASSSGEGNTIYF. In nucleotides, the CDR3 is TGTGCTAGCAGCTCAGGGGAAGGAAACACCATATATTTT.

The sample holds a few counts of this clone. The chain links TRBV6-1 to TRBJ2-3; 14 bases fit TRBD2. The ends lost 4 bases at V and 0 bases at J; junction bases unmatched: 12. The CDR3 has 20 amino acids. Germline V gene data show CDR1 as MNHNS and CDR2 as SASEGT. CDR3 amino acids: CASSGTTGTSGGASTDTQYF. The CDR3 DNA reads as TGTGCCAGCAGTGGGACAACCGGGACTAGCGGGGGTGCTAGCACAGATACGCAGTATTTT.

This chain joins TRBV28 and TRBJ1-2; 9 positions match TRBD1. This CDR3 comprises 14 residues. The V gene's germline CDR1 is MDHEN and CDR2 SYDVKM. After removal of 5 bases from V and 5 bases from J, the junction contained 6 bases not matched to a gene. CDR3 region: CASSPTGGGYGYTF. The CDR3 DNA reads TGTGCCAGCAGTCCGACAGGGGGGGGATATGGCTACACCTTC.

The chain is built from TRBV7-9 and TRBJ1-1, with 8 nucleotides matching TRBD1. The CDR3 extends over 16 amino acids. V was pared by 4 bases and J by 5 bases, with 12 bases of the junction left unmatched. Germline assignment: CDR1 SEHNR and CDR2 FQNEAQ (reference sequence). CDR3 amino acids: CASSSVGTGFFTEAFF. Written as DNA, the CDR3 is TGTGCCAGCAGCTCCGTTGGGACAGGATTCTTTACTGAAGCTTTCTTT.

V usage is TRBV6-6 and J usage is TRBJ1-4; D is unresolved. V lost 2 bases and J 7 bases, leaving 8 bases between the germline ends. CDR1 and CDR2 (germline): MNHNY, SVGAGI (reference sequence). The CDR3 runs to 13 residues. In nucleotides, the CDR3 is TGTGCCAGCAGTTACGGTGAGGCTGAAAAACTGTTTTTT. Protein sequence: CASSYGEAEKLFF.

The chain carries TRBV13 and TRBJ2-5; 8 bases are shared with TRBD1. V lost 5 bases to trimming and J lost 5 bases; unmatched junction nucleotides: 7. The CDR3 contains 14 residues. Germline loops: CDR1 PRHDT, CDR2 FYEKMQ (reference sequence). This CDR3 reads CASSKTGVGETQYF. As DNA, the CDR3 is TGTGCCAGCAGCAAGACAGGGGTTGGGGAGACCCAGTACTTC. The variable domain in full, completed from reference TRBV13 and TRBJ2-5, reads AAGVIQSPRHLIKEKRETATLKCYPIPRHDTVYWYQQGPGQDPQFLISFYEKMQSDKGSIPDRFSAQQFSDYHSELNMSSLELGDSALYFCASSKTGVGETQYFGPGTRLLVL.

In regard to this clone: An end of the junction does not agree with germline; a read error may underlie this. The gene calls are TRBV7-9 and TRBJ2-7; perhaps TRBD1 as D (7 bases). Germline CDR1 reads SEHNR; CDR2 reads FQNEAQ (reference sequence). This CDR3 comprises 12 residues. The CDR3 protein is CASSPAGQSSNF. The CDR3 DNA follows: TGTGCCAGCAGCCCGGCGGGACAGTCAAGCAACTTC.

The rearrangement uses TRBV11-2 and TRBJ1-3; 8 bases agree with TRBD1. The CDR3 contains 16 residues. V was clipped by 5 bases and J by 0 bases; unmatched bases: 6. Germline loops: CDR1 SGHAT, CDR2 FQNNGV. CDR3 coding DNA: TGTGCCAGCAGCGCAGCAGGGGGCAACTCTGGAAACACCATATATTTT. Translated: CASSAAGGNSGNTIYF.

The V gene is TRBV4-3, the J gene TRBJ1-2; 10 bases map to TRBD1. J was trimmed by 8 bases and V by 0 bases; bases with no gene match: 12. The CDR3 is 17 amino acids. Germline lookup yields CDR1 LGHNA and CDR2 YSLEER. The DNA of the CDR3 is TGCGCCAGCAGCCAAGAGGGGGGACAGGGGAGATCGGGCGGCTACACCTTC. Translating gives CASSQEGGQGRSGGYTF.